This T cell receptor beta chain derives from a study of T-cell reconstitution after alpha-beta-depleted transplantation in children. Library preparation (for TCRbeta) was performed with unique molecular identifiers. From the PCR reads, TCRdb called clonotypes with MiXCR, one entry per CDR3 protein. This table holds a few hundred thousand distinct CDR3 sequences, 16% found once. Worth noting for this clonotype: Its antigen remains unknown.

The ends lost 2 bases at V and 3 bases at J; junction bases unmatched: 6. This CDR3 is built from 16 residues. Study results and limitations: Certain patients had high TCRbeta diversity at day 60, and it came from recipient T cells and thymic progenitors that survived. Approximately two months post-transplant, alpha-beta T cells reportedly originated from several hundred expanded graft clones. One year after transplant, T-cell counts and diversity came mostly from newly produced T cells.

This clonotype was sampled from a boy in the first two years of life who had a stem cell transplant for Wiskott-Aldrich syndrome, so the T cells may come from the graft donor. The sequences come from PBMCs, mostly from graft donor cells, collected 360 days after TCRalphabeta/CD19-depleted stem cell transplant. The chain recombines TRBV12-3 or TRBV12-4 with TRBJ2-4; 8 bases are a match to TRBD2. The CDR3 is CASSLTSAGGKNIQYF. In DNA form, the CDR3 reads TGTGCCAGCAGTTTAACTAGCGCGGGAGGCAAAAACATTCAGTACTTC.